These 19 T cell receptor beta chains came from one sample sequenced in a study of spatial heterogeneity in lung cancer. From the 5' RACE reads, TCRdb called clonotypes with MiXCR, one entry per CDR3 protein. The table shows 49,000 or so distinct CDR3 sequences, with 10% to 15% occurring only once. Time point indicated: sample taken at primary tumor resection. The input material, whole RNA from tumor, nontumor lung or frozen PBMC, was sequenced unsorted. This sample comprised PBMCs, obtained at surgery. The source of these receptors is a female donor with early-stage non-small cell lung cancer.

This clonotype was detected many times. CDR3 amino acids: CASSRDRGSENIQYF. The CDR3 nucleotides read TGTGCCAGCAGCCGGGACAGGGGATCGGAAAACATTCAGTACTTC. The V and J genes are TRBV14 and TRBJ2-4; TRBD1 agrees at 10 bases. This CDR3 comprises 15 residues. Germline-derived CDR1 and CDR2 are SGHDN and FVKESK. With 4 bases clipped from V and 5 bases from J, the junction kept 5 bases outside the gene matches.

V usage is TRBV5-1 and J usage is TRBJ2-6; tentatively, D is TRBD1 (5 bases). Trimming pared 0 bases from V and 0 bases from J, leaving 7 bases between. Germline loops: CDR1 SGHRS, CDR2 YFSETQ. The CDR3 loop spans 16 amino acids. DNA of the CDR3: TGCGCCAGCAGCTTGGTGGGGCACTCTGGGGCCAACGTCCTGACTTTC. Amino acid sequence: CASSLVGHSGANVLTF.

This clonotype was seen more than once but under ten times. The rearrangement links TRBV28 to TRBJ1-5, with 8 bases identical to TRBD1. Trimming took 6 bases from V and 4 from J; bases not matched to a gene: 11. CDR1 is MDHEN, CDR2 SYDVKM, per germline. The CDR3 has 16 amino acids. This CDR3 reads CASSTTGTGDNQPQHF. CDR3 DNA sequence: TGTGCCAGCAGCACCACCGGGACAGGAGATAATCAGCCCCAGCATTTT.

The rearrangement joins TRBV6-5 to TRBJ2-7, with a possible D match to TRBD1 (6 bases). Germline V lookup: CDR1 MNHEY, CDR2 SVGAGI. There are 14 residues in the CDR3. With 5 bases removed from V and 3 bases from J, the gap between germline ends came to 14 bases. As DNA, the CDR3 is TGTGCCAGCAGTCGATCCGGGACATTCTACGAGCAGTACTTC. It specifies CASSRSGTFYEQYF.

This clonotype has only a few counts. The chain carries TRBV7-6 and TRBJ1-2; 8 bases are a match to TRBD1. From germline, CDR1 is SGHVS and CDR2 FNYEAQ. V was clipped by 5 bases and J by 6 bases; unmatched bases: 11. This CDR3 spans 15 amino acids. DNA of the CDR3: TGTGCCAGCAGCCCTGATCAGGGGGCTCGGGATGGCTACACCTTC. Its protein product is CASSPDQGARDGYTF. Full variable domain (missing parts from reference TRBV7-6 and TRBJ1-2): GAGVSQSPRYKVTKRGQDVALRCDPISGHVSLYWYRQALGQGPEFLTYFNYEAQQDKSGLPNDRFSAERPEGSISTLTIQRTEQRDSAMYRCASSPDQGARDGYTFGSGTRLTVV.

The CDR3 coding sequence is TGTGCCAGCAGCTCACAGGGGGCAGATACGCAGTATTTT. Translated, it gives CASSSQGADTQYF. The chain combines TRBV2 with TRBJ2-3; TRBD1 matches at 8 bases. The V and J ends lost 6 bases and 4 bases, in that order; junction bases with no gene match: 3. The CDR3 consists of 13 residues. Germline-derived CDR1 and CDR2 are SNHLY and FYNNEI.

This clonotype was counted a few times. The rearrangement joins TRBV7-9 to TRBJ2-2; 7 positions match TRBD1. CDR3 length: 17 residues. Germline assignment: CDR1 SEHNR and CDR2 FQNEAQ (reference sequence). With V trimmed by 5 bases and J by 1 base, 10 bases remained unmatched. The CDR3 sequence: CASSALRGSENTGELFF. In DNA, the CDR3 is TGTGCCAGCAGCGCTCTCAGGGGGTCGGAGAACACCGGGGAGCTGTTTTTT.

This clonotype was seen many times. The gene calls are TRBV20-1 and TRBJ2-7; 7 bases agree with TRBD2. From germline, CDR1 is DFQATT and CDR2 SNEGSKA (reference sequence). The CDR3 runs 17 residues. V trimming: 3 bases; J trimming: 4 bases; junction bases outside the gene matches: 18. CDR3 loop: CSASGRFTTSRGYEQYF. CDR3 bases: TGCAGTGCTAGCGGGAGATTTACGACTAGCAGAGGGTACGAGCAGTACTTC.

This clonotype occurred a few times. V is TRBV6-5 and J is TRBJ2-6; D might be TRBD1 (6 bases). This CDR3 is built from 17 residues. Germline CDR1 and CDR2: MNHEY and SVGAGI. V gave up 6 bases and J gave up 0 bases, with 15 bases separating them. In DNA form, the CDR3 reads TGTGCCAGCAGATATACAGGGTTCGGCTCTGGGGCCAACGTCCTGACTTTC. Protein: CASRYTGFGSGANVLTF.

This clonotype was observed a few times. The V gene is TRBV29-1, the J gene TRBJ1-3; 7 positions match TRBD1. The germline CDR1 and CDR2 sequences are SQVTM and ANQGSEA. The CDR3 has 15 residues. V shed 5 bases and J 1 base; nucleotides not matched to a gene: 8. The CDR3: CSVTPPGQSGNTIYF. The CDR3 DNA is TGCAGCGTTACCCCTCCGGGACAGTCTGGAAACACCATATATTTT.

This clonotype was observed a few times. The chain is built from TRBV20-1 and TRBJ2-3, with TRBD2 matching 8 bases. V lost 1 base and J lost 0; bases outside the gene matches: 0. The CDR3 sequence is 14 residues long. Germline CDR1 reads DFQATT; CDR2 reads SNEGSKA (reference sequence). The CDR3: CSARAGGSTDTQYF. As DNA, the CDR3 is TGCAGTGCTAGAGCGGGGGGGAGCACAGATACGCAGTATTTT.

This clonotype occurred a few times. J is TRBJ1-3 and V is TRBV6-6, with 8 bases identical to TRBD1. CDR1 MNHNY and CDR2 SVGAGI come from the germline V gene (reference sequence). CDR3 size: 13 residues. Losses at the gene ends were 8 bases for V and 2 bases for J; bases not matched to a gene: 2. CDR3 DNA sequence: TGTGCCAGCGCGGACAGGGCTGGAAACACCATATATTTT. This translates into CASADRAGNTIYF.

This clonotype ranks as medium-sized (0.01 to 0.1%). This chain connects TRBV6-5 to TRBJ2-1, with 7 bases fitting TRBD1. The V segment lost 6 bases and the J segment 4 bases; nucleotides outside the gene matches: 6. Germline lookup yields CDR1 MNHEY and CDR2 SVGAGI. The CDR3 extends over 14 amino acids. The DNA of the CDR3 is TGTGCCAGCAGCTCGGGGACAGTATACAATGAGCAGTTCTTC. This sequence encodes CASSSGTVYNEQFF.

Comments on this clonotype: A read error is possible here, since a much larger clone lies one base away. V usage is TRBV4-2 and J usage is TRBJ1-4; D is possibly TRBD1 (6 bases). In germline, CDR1 is LGHNA, CDR2 YNFKEQ. CDR3 length: 13 amino acids. The CDR3 reads CVSSQRGGEKLFF. The CDR3 DNA is TGTGTCAGCAGCCAAAGGGGGGGGGAAAAACTGTTTTTT.

This clonotype was counted at least ten times. The J gene is TRBJ1-5, the V gene TRBV6-2 or TRBV6-3; D is perhaps TRBD1 (6 bases). Looked up from germline, CDR1 is MNHEY and CDR2 is SVGEGT. The CDR3 totals 15 residues. Trimming pared 5 bases from V and 5 bases from J, leaving 16 bases between. DNA for the CDR3: TGTGCCAGCAGTCTGGGAGGGGGGGGTCATCAGCCCCAGCATTTT. This sequence encodes CASSLGGGGHQPQHF.

V and J are TRBV24-1 and TRBJ2-3; D possibly corresponds to TRBD1 (5 bases). CDR1 is KGHDR, CDR2 SFDVKD, per germline. The CDR3 is made up of 13 amino acids. Trimming removed 5 bases from V and 6 bases from J, with 11 bases in between. CDR3 residues: CATSGRVTDTQYF. CDR3 DNA: TGTGCCACCAGTGGCAGGGTCACCGATACGCAGTATTTT.

This sequence joins TRBV7-9 and TRBJ1-2; D ambiguous. Germline lookup yields CDR1 SEHNR and CDR2 FQNEAQ (reference sequence). The germline V and J ends were trimmed by 5 bases and 8 bases, with 12 bases remaining between them. The CDR3 is made up of 12 amino acids. The CDR3, as DNA: TGTGCCAGCAGCCATGATTTAGGCGGCTACACCTTC. This codes for CASSHDLGGYTF.

The chain is built from TRBV12-3 or TRBV12-4 and TRBJ1-2; 10 bases map to TRBD1. Trimming cost V 6 bases and J 6 bases; bases outside gene matches: 7. The CDR3 is 14 amino acids. The CDR3 is CASRLTGTGDGYTF. The CDR3, as DNA: TGTGCCAGCAGATTAACCGGGACAGGGGATGGCTACACCTTC.

The sample holds a few counts of this clonotype. V usage is TRBV2 and J usage is TRBJ2-1; D gene unclear. Trimming cost V 6 bases and J 0 bases, with 9 bases left between them. The V gene's germline CDR1 is SNHLY and CDR2 FYNNEI. The CDR3 runs 14 residues. The CDR3 loop reads CASSKSGSYNEQFF. CDR3 DNA sequence: TGTGCCAGCAGCAAGTCGGGCTCCTACAATGAGCAGTTCTTC.